The 3 T cell receptor beta chains below all came from one sample that was sequenced in a study of read filtering for tumor transcriptome and immune sequencing. The library was built from 400 ng RNA with molecular barcoded adaptors for alpha/delta and beta/gamma chains. Using its own MiXCR run on the reads, TCRdb lists one record per CDR3 protein. The sample records about 48,000 distinct CDR3 sequences, approximately 18% being singletons. Input material: a population of CD138-negative cells sorted from bone marrow. The source is a donor over 35 with multiple myeloma.

This clonotype was found many times. The rearrangement links TRBV7-9 to TRBJ1-6; D not resolved. V lost 3 bases and J lost 14, with 14 bases in between. CDR1 is SEHNR and CDR2 is FQNEAQ in the germline V gene (reference sequence). The CDR3 consists of 13 residues. CDR3 residues: CASSFTTSGTLHF. Here the CDR3 DNA reads TGTGCCAGCAGCTTTACGACATCCGGGACCCTCCACTTT.

This rearrangement joins TRBV12-3 or TRBV12-4 to TRBJ2-3; D not resolved. The J call may be incorrect, as the DNA end agrees better with TRBJ1-5. CDR3 length: 15 residues. The CDR3 DNA is TGTGCCAGCACCAAGGACGGGTTGTTCCCAGATACGCAGCATTTT. Its translation is CASTKDGLFPDTQHF.

This clonotype was observed once. One end of the junction does not line up with germline, which may come from a read error. V gene TRBV12-3 or TRBV12-4 combines with J gene TRBJ1-2, with a weak D call TRBD1 (6 bases). The CDR3 contains 13 residues. CDR3 in DNA: TGTACCAGCAGCTTCCCCGGGCAGGGGGGCTACACCTTC. It yields the protein CTSSFPGQGGYTF.